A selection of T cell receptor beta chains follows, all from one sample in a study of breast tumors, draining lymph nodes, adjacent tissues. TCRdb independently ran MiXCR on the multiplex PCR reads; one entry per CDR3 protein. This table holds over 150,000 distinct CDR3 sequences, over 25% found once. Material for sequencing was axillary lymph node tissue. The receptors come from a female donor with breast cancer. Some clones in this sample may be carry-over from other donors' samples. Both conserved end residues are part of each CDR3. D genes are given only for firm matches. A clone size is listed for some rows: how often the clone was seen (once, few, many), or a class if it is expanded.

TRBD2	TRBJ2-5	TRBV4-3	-	CASSQDTSGWQTQYF	TGCGCCAGCAGCCAAGATACTAGCGGGTGGCAGACCCAGTACTTC
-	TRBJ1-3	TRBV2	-	CASSVFNRGNTMYF	TGTGCCAGCAGTGTATTTAACCGCGGAAACACCATGTATTTT
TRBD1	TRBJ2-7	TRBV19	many	CASKETGGSYEQYF	TGTGCCAGTAAGGAGACAGGGGGCTCCTACGAGCAGTACTTC
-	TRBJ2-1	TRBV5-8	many	CAIRLSYNEQFF	TGTGCCATCCGACTCTCCTACAATGAGCAGTTCTTC
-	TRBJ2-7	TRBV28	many	CASISAPGVAYEQYF	TGTGCCAGCATCTCGGCCCCCGGTGTGGCCTACGAGCAGTACTTC
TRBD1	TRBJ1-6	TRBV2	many	CASSLGQVATNSPLHF	TGTGCCAGCAGTCTCGGACAGGTAGCTACGAATTCACCCCTCCACTTT
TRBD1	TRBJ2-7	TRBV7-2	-	CASSSGQGWDEQYF	TGTGCCAGCAGCTCCGGACAGGGGTGGGACGAGCAGTACTTC
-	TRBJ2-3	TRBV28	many	CASTPGGLVDTQYF	TGTGCCAGCACCCCTGGGGGGCTGGTAGATACGCAGTATTTT
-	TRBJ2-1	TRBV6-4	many	CASSERGTTYNEQFF	TGTGCCAGCAGTGAAAGGGGGACAACGTACAATGAGCAGTTCTTC
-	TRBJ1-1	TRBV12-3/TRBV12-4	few	CASSFHTEAFF	TGTGCCAGCAGTTTCCACACTGAAGCTTTCTTT
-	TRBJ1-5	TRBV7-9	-	CASSLAFDQPQHF	TGTGCCAGCAGCTTGGCGTTCGATCAGCCCCAGCATTTT
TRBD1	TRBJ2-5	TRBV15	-	CATFDDRDRGQETQYF	TGTGCCACCTTCGACGACCGGGACAGGGGGCAAGAGACCCAGTACTTC
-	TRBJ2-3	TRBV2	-	CASNKGDGVTDTQYF	TGTGCCAGCAATAAAGGGGACGGGGTAACAGATACGCAGTATTTT
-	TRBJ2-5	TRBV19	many	CASSIRVRETQYF	TGTGCCAGTAGTATCAGGGTCCGAGAGACCCAGTACTTC
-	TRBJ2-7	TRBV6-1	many	CASSLLADEQYF	TGTGCCAGCAGTTTACTAGCTGACGAGCAGTACTTC
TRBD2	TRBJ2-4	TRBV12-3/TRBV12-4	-	CASSSTSGGNIQYF	TGTGCCAGCAGTTCGACTAGCGGTGGAAACATTCAGTACTTC
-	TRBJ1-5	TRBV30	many	CAWSGQENQPQHF	TGTGCCTGGAGTGGGCAGGAGAATCAGCCCCAGCATTTT
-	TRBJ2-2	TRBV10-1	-	CASSESGWKQGNTGELFF	TGCGCCAGCAGTGAGTCTGGTTGGAAACAGGGTAACACCGGGGAGCTGTTTTTT
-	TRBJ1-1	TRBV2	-	CASSEESAGMNTEAFF	TGTGCCAGCAGTGAAGAGTCCGCAGGAATGAACACTGAAGCTTTCTTT
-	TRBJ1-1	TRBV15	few	CATTDRRTLDTEAFF	TGTGCCACCACCGACCGGCGGACACTAGACACTGAAGCTTTCTTT
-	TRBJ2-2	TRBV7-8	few	CASTHGGLFF	TGTGCCAGCACTCACGGGGGGCTGTTTTTT
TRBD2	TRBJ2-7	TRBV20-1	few	CSARGGTSGAAFEQYF	TGCAGTGCTAGAGGGGGGACTAGCGGGGCGGCGTTCGAGCAGTACTTC
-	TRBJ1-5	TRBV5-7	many	CASSLAGAEERRDQPQHF	TGTGCCAGCAGCTTGGCAGGGGCGGAAGAAAGGCGAGATCAGCCCCAGCATTTT
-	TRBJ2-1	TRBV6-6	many	CASPGPDQFF	TGTGCCAGCCCCGGGCCAGATCAGTTCTTC
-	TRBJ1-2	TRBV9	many	CASSGTAGQLLWGYTF	TGTGCCAGCAGTGGAACCGCCGGACAGCTTCTATGGGGCTACACCTTC
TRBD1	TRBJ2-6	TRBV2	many	CASRTGAGANVLTF	TGTGCCAGCAGGACAGGGGCCGGGGCCAACGTCCTGACTTTC